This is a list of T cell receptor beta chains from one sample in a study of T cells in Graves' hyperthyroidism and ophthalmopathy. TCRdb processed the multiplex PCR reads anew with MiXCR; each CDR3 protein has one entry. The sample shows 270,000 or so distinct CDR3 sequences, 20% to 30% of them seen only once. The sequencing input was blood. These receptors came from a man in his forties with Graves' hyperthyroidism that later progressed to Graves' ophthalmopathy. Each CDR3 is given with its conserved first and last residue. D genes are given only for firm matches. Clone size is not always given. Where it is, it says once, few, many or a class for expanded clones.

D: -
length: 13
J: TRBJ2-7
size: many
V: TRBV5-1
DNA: TGCGCCAGCAAAGGTCCGGTCAGCCACGAGCAGTACTTC
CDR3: CASKGPVSHEQYF

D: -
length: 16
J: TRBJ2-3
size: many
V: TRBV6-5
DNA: TGTGCCAGCAGCACCCACCTGAGTGGGATGGCAGATACGCAGTATTTT
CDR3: CASSTHLSGMADTQYF

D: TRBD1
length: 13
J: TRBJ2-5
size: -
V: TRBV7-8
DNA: TGTGCCAGCACAGGGGGCGCTCGACAGACCCAGTACTTC
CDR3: CASTGGARQTQYF

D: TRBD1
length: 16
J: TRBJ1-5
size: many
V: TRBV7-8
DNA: TGTGCCAGCAGCTTAGCGAACAGGGGAACGGGTCAGCCCCAGCATTTT
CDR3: CASSLANRGTGQPQHF

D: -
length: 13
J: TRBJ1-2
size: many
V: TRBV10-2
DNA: TGCGCCAGCACTACCGGGACCGACTATGGCTACACCTTC
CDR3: CASTTGTDYGYTF

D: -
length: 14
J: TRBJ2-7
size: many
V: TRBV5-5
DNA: TGTGCCAGCAGCTTGCTTCGAACTACCTACGAGCAGTACTTC
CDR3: CASSLLRTTYEQYF

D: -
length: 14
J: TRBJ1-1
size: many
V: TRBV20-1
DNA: TGCAGTGCTAGAGATCCGAAGGGGAACACTGAAGCTTTCTTT
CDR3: CSARDPKGNTEAFF

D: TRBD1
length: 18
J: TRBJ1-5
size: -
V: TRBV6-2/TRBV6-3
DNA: TGTGCCGGGCGACAGGGGCACAAGTCCCCGACTAGCAATCAGCCCCAGCATTTT
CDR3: CAGRQGHKSPTSNQPQHF

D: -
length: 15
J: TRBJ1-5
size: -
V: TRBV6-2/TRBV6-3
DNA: TGTGCCAGCAGACCCACGACCGGGCCCCCAGCGCCCCAGCATTTT
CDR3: CASRPTTGPPAPQHF

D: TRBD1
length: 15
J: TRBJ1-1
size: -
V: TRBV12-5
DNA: TGTGCTAGTGGAACCTCCGGGACAGGGGGCACTGAAGCTTTCTTT
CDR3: CASGTSGTGGTEAFF

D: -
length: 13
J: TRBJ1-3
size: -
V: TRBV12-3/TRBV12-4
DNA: TGTGCCAGCAGTACCGGGCTCGGAAACACCATATATTTT
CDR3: CASSTGLGNTIYF

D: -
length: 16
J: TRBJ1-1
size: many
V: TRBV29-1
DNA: TGCAGCGTTGAAGGTGGGAAATCATGGGGATACGATGAAGCTTTCTTT
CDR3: CSVEGGKSWGYDEAFF

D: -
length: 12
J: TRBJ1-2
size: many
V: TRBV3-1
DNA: TGTGCCAGCAGCCATACAAACTATGGCTACACCTTC
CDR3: CASSHTNYGYTF

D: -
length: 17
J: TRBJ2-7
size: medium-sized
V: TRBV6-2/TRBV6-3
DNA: TGTGCCAGCAGTCTCCACCCAATCGGGGCCAAACCTTACGAGCAGTACTTC
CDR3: CASSLHPIGAKPYEQYF

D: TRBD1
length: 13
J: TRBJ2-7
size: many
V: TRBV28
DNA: TGTGCCAGCAGGCTAGGACAGGAAGGCGAGCAGTACTTC
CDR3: CASRLGQEGEQYF

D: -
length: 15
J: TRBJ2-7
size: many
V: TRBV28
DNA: TGTGCCAGCAGTAGAGACAGGTCGTACTCCTACGAGCAGTACTTC
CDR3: CASSRDRSYSYEQYF

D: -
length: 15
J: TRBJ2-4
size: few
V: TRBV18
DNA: TGTGCCAGCTCACCATCGGGGAGGTCCAAAAACATTCAGTACTTC
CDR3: CASSPSGRSKNIQYF

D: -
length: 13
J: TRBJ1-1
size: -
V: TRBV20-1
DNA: TGCAGTGCTAGAGGTCCCACGGCAGGTGAAGCTTTCTTT
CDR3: CSARGPTAGEAFF

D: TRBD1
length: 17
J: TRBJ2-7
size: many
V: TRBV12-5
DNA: TGTGCTAGTGGTATTAGCCGCCGGGACAGGGTCGGGTACGAGCAGTACTTC
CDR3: CASGISRRDRVGYEQYF

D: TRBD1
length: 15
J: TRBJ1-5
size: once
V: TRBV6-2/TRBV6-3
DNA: TGTGCCAGCAGGGGATGGACAGGGGGGCGCCAGCCCCAGCATTTT
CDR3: CASRGWTGGRQPQHF

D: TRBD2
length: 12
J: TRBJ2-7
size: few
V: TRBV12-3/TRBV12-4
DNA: TGTGCCAGCAGGACTAGCGGCTACGAGCAGTACTTC
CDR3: CASRTSGYEQYF

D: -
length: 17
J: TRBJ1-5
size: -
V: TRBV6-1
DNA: TGTGCCAGCAGTCATCACAGACGGGTCGATAGCAATCAGCCCCAGCATTTT
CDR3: CASSHHRRVDSNQPQHF

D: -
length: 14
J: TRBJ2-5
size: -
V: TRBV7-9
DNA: TGTGCCAGCAGCTTCAATGCTGGCCAAGAGACCCAGTACTTC
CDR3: CASSFNAGQETQYF

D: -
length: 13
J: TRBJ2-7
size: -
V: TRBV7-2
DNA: TGTGCCAGCAGTAGGCATGGGGGCTACGAGCAGTACTTC
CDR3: CASSRHGGYEQYF

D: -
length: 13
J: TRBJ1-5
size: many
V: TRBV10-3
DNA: TGTGCCATCAGTGAGTTAAGGGCTCAGCCCCAGCATTTT
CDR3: CAISELRAQPQHF

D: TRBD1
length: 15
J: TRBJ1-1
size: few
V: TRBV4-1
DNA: TGCGCCAGCAGCGGCTCGGGACAGAGGAACACTGAAGCTTTCTTT
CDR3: CASSGSGQRNTEAFF